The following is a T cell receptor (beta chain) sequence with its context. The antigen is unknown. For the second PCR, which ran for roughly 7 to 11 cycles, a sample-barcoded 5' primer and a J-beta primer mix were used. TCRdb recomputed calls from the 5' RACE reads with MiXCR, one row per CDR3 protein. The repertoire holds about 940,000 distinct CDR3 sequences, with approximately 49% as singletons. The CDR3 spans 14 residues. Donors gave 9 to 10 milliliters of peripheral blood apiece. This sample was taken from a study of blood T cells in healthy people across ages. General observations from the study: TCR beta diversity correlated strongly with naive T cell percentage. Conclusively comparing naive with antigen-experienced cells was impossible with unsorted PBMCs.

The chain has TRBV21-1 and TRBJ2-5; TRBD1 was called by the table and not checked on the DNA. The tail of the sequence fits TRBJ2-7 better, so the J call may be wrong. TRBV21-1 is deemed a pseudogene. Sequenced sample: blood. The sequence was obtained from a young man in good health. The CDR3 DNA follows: TGTGCCAGCAGCAAAGATAAGGGGGGCCACGAGCAGTACTTC. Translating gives CASSKDKGGHEQYF.